The 25 T cell receptor beta chains listed next were all sequenced from one sample in a study of T cell responses to AZD1222 COVID-19 vaccine. Repertoires were generated with immunoSEQ multiplex PCR, while TCRdb's copy carries only in-frame clones and drops some. The sample has roughly 130,000 clones; 80% to 90% are singletons. The sequencing here drew on peripheral blood, taken on day 0 of AZD1222 vaccination. The source of these receptors is an adult in good health.

The rearrangement joins TRBV11-2 to TRBJ1-2; a weak D match, TRBD1 (5 bases). CDR3 length: 14 amino acids. Trimming cost V 5 bases and J 4 bases, with 14 bases left between them. The germline gives CDR1 SGHAT, CDR2 FQNNGV. The CDR3 sequence is CASSPPDSRYGYTF. CDR3 DNA: TGTGCCAGCAGCCCCCCAGACAGCCGCTATGGCTACACCTTC.

This chain uses TRBV6-5 with TRBJ1-2, with D possibly being TRBD1 (6 bases). V shed 2 bases and J shed 7 bases, with 20 bases lying between them. This CDR3 contains 16 residues. Germline CDR1 is MNHEY and CDR2 is SVGAGI. As DNA, the CDR3 is TGTGCCAGCAGTTACACGAGGACGGCTCAGGGGTCTGGCTACACCTTC. Protein sequence: CASSYTRTAQGSGYTF.

This clone was seen only once. The chain recombines TRBV18 with TRBJ1-4; tentatively, D is TRBD1 (6 bases). The CDR3 has 15 amino acids. Germline CDR1 reads KGHSH; CDR2 reads LQKENI. Trimming pared 2 bases from V and 5 bases from J, leaving 12 bases between. This chain's CDR3 is CASSPSGTLNEKLFF. The CDR3 region has the DNA TGTGCCAGCTCACCAAGCGGGACACTGAATGAAAAACTGTTTTTT.

The V and J genes are TRBV7-6 and TRBJ2-7; no firm D call. The CDR3 is made up of 12 amino acids. The V gene's germline CDR1 is SGHVS and CDR2 FNYEAQ. Trimming removed 1 base at V and 2 bases at J, with 3 bases between. CDR3 region: CASSLEPYEQYF. Here the CDR3 DNA reads TGTGCCAGCAGCTTAGAACCCTACGAGCAGTACTTC.

The rearrangement joins TRBV7-3 to TRBJ2-7; D is uncertain. The ends were cut back, 5 bases at V and 2 bases at J, with 4 bases in the middle. CDR3 size: 11 residues. CDR1 and CDR2 (germline): SGHTA, FQGTGA. This CDR3 reads CASSPTYEQYF. CDR3 DNA sequence: TGTGCCAGCAGCCCAACCTACGAGCAGTACTTC.

The chain employs TRBV13 and TRBJ2-1, with 7 bases that match TRBD1. Germline V gene sequence: CDR1 PRHDT, CDR2 FYEKMQ (reference sequence). V shed 4 bases, J shed 6 bases, and the junction held 6 bases outside the gene matches. The length of the CDR3 is 14 residues. CDR3 in DNA: TGTGCCAGCAGCTCCCGGGACAGAATCAATGAGCAGTTCTTC. It codes for CASSSRDRINEQFF.

The chain uses TRBV6-4 and TRBJ2-7, with 7 bases fitting TRBD2. Germline V gene sequence: CDR1 MRHNA, CDR2 SNTAGT. J lost 4 bases, V lost 5 bases, and 26 bases had no gene match. This CDR3 is 20 amino acids long. The chain's CDR3 is CASSPIKPAGRGTPGYEQYF. CDR3 DNA: TGTGCCAGCAGTCCTATTAAACCTGCTGGGCGGGGGACCCCTGGATACGAGCAGTACTTC.

The V call is TRBV13, the J call TRBJ1-2, with 7 nucleotides matching TRBD1. CDR3 length equals 15 residues. After removal of 5 bases from V and 5 bases from J, the junction contained 11 bases not matched to a gene. The V gene's germline CDR1 is PRHDT and CDR2 FYEKMQ (reference sequence). The CDR3 sequence is CASSRATGLRYGYTF. In DNA form, the CDR3 reads TGTGCCAGCAGCCGGGCGACAGGGTTAAGATATGGCTACACCTTC.

The chain employs TRBV2 and TRBJ1-2; TRBD1 matches at 7 bases. Per the germline V gene, CDR1 is SNHLY and CDR2 is FYNNEI. CDR3 size: 15 residues. Trimming removed 6 bases from V and 4 bases from J; junction bases left unmatched: 11. The DNA for the CDR3 is TGTGCCAGCAGCCCCAGACAGGGATCTCTCTATGGCTACACCTTC. Its translation is CASSPRQGSLYGYTF.

The chain is built from TRBV19 and TRBJ1-2; the D gene is possibly TRBD1 (5 bases). The CDR3 loop spans 17 amino acids. Between the trimmed V and J ends, which lost 2 bases and 4 bases, there was a span of 20 bases. Germline CDR1 and CDR2: LNHDA and SQIVND (reference sequence). In nucleotides, the CDR3 is TGTGCCAGTAGTATATTCGCTTCGGTCGGGGCTTCCTATGGCTACACCTTC. This gives the protein CASSIFASVGASYGYTF.

The chain employs TRBV4-1 and TRBJ1-5, with 8 bases matching TRBD1. With V trimmed by 5 bases and J by 2 bases, 8 bases remained unmatched. This CDR3 is 16 amino acids long. Germline CDR1 and CDR2: MGHRA and YSYEKL. The CDR3 loop reads CASSKAEGQGNQPQHF. The CDR3 DNA reads TGCGCCAGCAGCAAAGCCGAGGGACAGGGCAATCAGCCCCAGCATTTT.

V and J are TRBV3-1 (or the pseudogene TRBV3-2) and TRBJ2-1; D might be TRBD2 (7 bases). Trimming stripped 3 bases from V and 8 bases from J, with 20 bases between. The CDR3 is 16 amino acids. Germline loops: CDR1 LGHDT, CDR2 YNNKEL (reference sequence). This chain's CDR3 is CASSQRGGQNRDEQFF. The CDR3 DNA is TGTGCCAGCAGCCAGAGGGGGGGTCAAAATCGGGATGAGCAGTTCTTC.

The chain employs TRBV5-1 and TRBJ1-2, with 7 bases fitting TRBD1. This CDR3 is built from 15 residues. Germline loops: CDR1 SGHRS, CDR2 YFSETQ. V dropped 2 bases and J dropped 7; count of bases not matched to a gene: 11. CDR3 DNA sequence: TGCGCCAGCAGCTTACCTACAGGGGCAAGAGGTGGCTACACCTTC. Its translation: CASSLPTGARGGYTF.

This clone was found once. The gene calls are TRBV27 and TRBJ1-1; no clear D. Germline V gene sequence: CDR1 MNHEY, CDR2 SMNVEV (reference sequence). The germline V and J ends were trimmed by 6 bases and 6 bases, with 8 bases remaining between them. The CDR3 totals 11 residues. The CDR3 bases are TGTGCCAGCAGGACAAAATCTGAAGCTTTCTTT. Encoded protein: CASRTKSEAFF.

This clone was counted a few times. The CDR3 DNA reads TGTGCCAGCAGCTTAAGGGCGACAGGGAACAATGAGCAGTTCTTC. Its protein is CASSLRATGNNEQFF. The genes are TRBV7-9 and TRBJ2-1; TRBD1 aligns across 7 bases. Germline CDR1 SEHNR, CDR2 FQNEAQ (reference sequence). Germline trimming cut 2 bases from V and 5 bases from J; bases unmatched to any gene: 6. This CDR3 comprises 15 residues.

In nucleotides, the CDR3 is TGTGCCAGCAGCCAAGAGGTGTGGGGGGCAGAAGACGAGCAGTACTTC. Its translation: CASSQEVWGAEDEQYF. This chain links TRBV3-1 (or the pseudogene TRBV3-2) with TRBJ2-7; D may be TRBD1 or TRBD2 (6 bases each). This CDR3 has 16 amino acids. Per the germline V gene, CDR1 is LGHDT and CDR2 is YNNKEL (reference sequence). Trimming pared 0 bases from V and 5 bases from J, leaving 17 bases between.

The chain combines TRBV3-1 (or the pseudogene TRBV3-2) with TRBJ1-3; no firm D call. The CDR3 consists of 15 residues. Trimming took off 4 bases at V and 0 bases at J, with 10 bases between the two ends. Germline loops: CDR1 LGHDT, CDR2 YNNKEL (reference sequence). The CDR3 DNA reads as TGTGCCAGCAGCCCCCGCCGGACCTCTGGAAACACCATATATTTT. Translating gives CASSPRRTSGNTIYF.

The rearrangement joins TRBV7-3 to TRBJ1-2, with D perhaps TRBD1 (5 bases). V gave up 4 bases and J gave up 0 bases, with 18 bases separating them. The length of the CDR3 is 17 residues. Germline CDR1 reads SGHTA; CDR2 reads FQGTGA. CDR3 coding DNA: TGTGCCAGCAGCTATCCTCCAGGGTGGGAGGCTAACTATGGCTACACCTTC. This gives the protein CASSYPPGWEANYGYTF.

The chain employs TRBV4-3 and TRBJ1-1; the D gene is possibly TRBD1 (5 bases). From germline, CDR1 is LGHNA and CDR2 YSLEER. The V end was cut by 4 bases, the J end by 1 base, with 16 bases between. CDR3 length equals 16 residues. The CDR3 DNA is TGCGCCAGCAGCCCAGGGAAGGGGAGTAAGAACACTGAAGCTTTCTTT. It encodes CASSPGKGSKNTEAFF.

The CDR3 is CASSMTSGPAYNEQFF. CDR3 DNA sequence: TGTGCCAGTAGTATGACTAGCGGGCCGGCCTACAATGAGCAGTTCTTC. The rearrangement links TRBV19 to TRBJ2-1, with 10 bases that match TRBD2. This CDR3 contains 16 residues. With V trimmed by 3 bases and J by 2 bases, 4 bases remained unmatched. Looked up from germline, CDR1 is LNHDA and CDR2 is SQIVND (reference sequence). The variable domain in full, completed from reference TRBV19 and TRBJ2-1, reads DGGITQSPKYLFRKEGQNVTLSCEQNLNHDAMYWYRQDPGQGLRLIYYSQIVNDFQKGDIAEGYSVSREKKESFPLTVTSAQKNPTAFYLCASSMTSGPAYNEQFFGPGTRLTVL.

This sequence joins TRBV6-5 and TRBJ2-5; TRBD2 matches at 7 bases. Germline CDR1 reads MNHEY; CDR2 reads SVGAGI. V lost 6 bases and J lost 9; bases outside the gene matches: 13. The CDR3 has 14 amino acids. Written as DNA, the CDR3 is TGTGCCAGCAGGGGGGGTACAGCCCGGGGGGCCCAGTACTTC. Its translation: CASRGGTARGAQYF.

The chain combines TRBV18 with TRBJ1-1; D not resolved. The germline V gene encodes CDR1 KGHSH and CDR2 LQKENI. V lost 5 bases, J lost 0 bases, and 10 bases lay in between. CDR3 size: 14 residues. CDR3 region: CASSDAILNTEAFF. In nucleotides, the CDR3 is TGTGCCAGCTCAGATGCTATTCTGAACACTGAAGCTTTCTTT.

The rearrangement links TRBV6-5 to TRBJ2-7; 12 bases agree with TRBD1. Germline CDR1 and CDR2: MNHEY and SVGAGI. The CDR3 loop spans 15 amino acids. The junction had 7 bases not matched to a gene; V was cut back by 8 bases and J by 2 bases. The CDR3 DNA reads TGTGCCAGCGGAGCGGGGACAGGGGGCGCCTACGAGCAGTACTTC. This encodes CASGAGTGGAYEQYF.

The CDR3 is CASSFQREGDTQYF. As DNA, the CDR3 is TGCGCCAGCAGCTTTCAACGGGAGGGAGATACGCAGTATTTT. The chain uses TRBV5-1 and TRBJ2-3; 8 bases are a match to TRBD2. This CDR3 comprises 14 residues. CDR1 is SGHRS, CDR2 YFSETQ, per germline. J was trimmed by 5 bases and V by 2 bases; bases with no gene match: 4.

CDR3 DNA sequence: TGTGCCAGTAGTATAAAGGGAGGCCTTATGAACACTGAAGCTTTCTTT. Protein product: CASSIKGGLMNTEAFF. J is TRBJ1-1 and V is TRBV19; D is undetermined. Germline CDR1 is LNHDA and CDR2 is SQIVND (reference sequence). This CDR3 spans 16 amino acids. The V end lost 2 bases, the J end lost 0 bases, and 13 bases lay between the germline ends. Full variable domain (rest looked up from reference TRBV19 and TRBJ1-1): DGGITQSPKYLFRKEGQNVTLSCEQNLNHDAMYWYRQDPGQGLRLIYYSQIVNDFQKGDIAEGYSVSREKKESFPLTVTSAQKNPTAFYLCASSIKGGLMNTEAFFGQGTRLTVV.